This T cell receptor beta chain derives from a study of blood T cell repertoires in COVID-19. Per the original data handling: Reference gene primer amplification gave nucleated cell count estimates. Measured with immunoSEQ multiplex PCR; TCRdb has only the in-frame clones, and not every one. The D gene and trimming were derived from the DNA, and the V and J assignments and clone size from that table. The sample consists of tens of thousands of clones, about 91% of them appearing once. CDR3 size: 14 residues. Trimming removed 0 bases from V and 10 bases from J; junction bases left unmatched: 10. Germline lookup yields CDR1 GTSNPN and CDR2 SVGIG (reference sequence). The Seattle patients joined while their infection was active and were tracked longitudinally afterward.

This clonotype originated in a woman aged 60-75 years with COVID-19, enrolled during active disease. The gene calls are TRBV30 and TRBJ1-1, with 8 bases that match TRBD1. The sample taken for sequencing was peripheral blood. CDR3 coding DNA: TGTGCCTGGAGTGTTAAGAGGCAGGGGGCGCGAGCTTTCTTT. Translating gives CAWSVKRQGARAFF.